This is a list of T cell receptor beta chains from one sample in a study of shared clonotypes between healthy human individuals. Sequencing was performed with immunoSEQ multiplex PCR; in TCRdb, only in-frame clones are kept and a portion is missing. The sample records around 2,000,000 clones, about 95% being singletons. Sequences were obtained from naive CD8+ T cells sorted from blood. All receptors derive from a man aged 18-30 years in good health. Both conserved end residues are part of each CDR3. Fields, in order: CDR3 DNA, CDR3 protein, clone size, V gene, J gene, D gene. D genes are given only for firm matches. Size tells how often a clone was seen (once, few, many) or the class of an expanded clone, and some rows leave it out.

CDR3nt: TGTGCCAGCAGCATGCAGGGGGCCGACACCGGGGAGCTGTTTTTT
CDR3aa: CASSMQGADTGELFF
abundance: -
v_gene: TRBV7-9
j_gene: TRBJ2-2
d_gene: TRBD1

CDR3nt: TGTGCCAGCAGCTTAGGGACAGGGGAGGCCAATCAGCCCCAGCATTTT
CDR3aa: CASSLGTGEANQPQHF
abundance: -
v_gene: TRBV13
j_gene: TRBJ1-5
d_gene: TRBD1

CDR3nt: TGTGCCAGCAGCTCCTCAACTAGCGGGAGGCATAGCTCCTACAATGAGCAGTTCTTC
CDR3aa: CASSSSTSGRHSSYNEQFF
abundance: -
v_gene: TRBV7-2
j_gene: TRBJ2-1
d_gene: TRBD2

CDR3nt: TGTGCCAGCAGCCGGTGGGGGGAGGGCCTAGACGAGCAGTACTTC
CDR3aa: CASSRWGEGLDEQYF
abundance: -
v_gene: TRBV5-4
j_gene: TRBJ2-7
d_gene: TRBD2

CDR3nt: TGTGCCATCAGTGAGGGTGTAAGTACTGAAGCTTTCTTT
CDR3aa: CAISEGVSTEAFF
abundance: once
v_gene: TRBV10-3
j_gene: TRBJ1-1
d_gene: -

CDR3nt: TGTGCCAGCAGCTTCAGGGGATCGAACGAGCAGTACTTC
CDR3aa: CASSFRGSNEQYF
abundance: -
v_gene: TRBV5-4
j_gene: TRBJ2-7
d_gene: -

CDR3nt: TGTGCCAGCAGCGTTAGTACTGGGGAGGGCCCCGGGTCCGGGGAGCTGTTTTTT
CDR3aa: CASSVSTGEGPGSGELFF
abundance: -
v_gene: TRBV11-2
j_gene: TRBJ2-2
d_gene: TRBD2

CDR3nt: TGTGCCAGCAGCTCAACCGGGACTAGCAATGAGCAGTTCTTC
CDR3aa: CASSSTGTSNEQFF
abundance: -
v_gene: TRBV5-4
j_gene: TRBJ2-1
d_gene: TRBD2

CDR3nt: TGTGCCAGCACCCGAACAGGTTGGAATCAGCCCCAGCATTTT
CDR3aa: CASTRTGWNQPQHF
abundance: -
v_gene: TRBV5-6
j_gene: TRBJ1-5
d_gene: -

CDR3nt: TGTGCCAGCAGTTTCACAGGGGGAACGAACACTGAAGCTTTCTTT
CDR3aa: CASSFTGGTNTEAFF
abundance: -
v_gene: TRBV5-4
j_gene: TRBJ1-1
d_gene: TRBD1

CDR3nt: TGTGCCAGCAGCTTCCAGGGGGGAGAAGCTTTCTTT
CDR3aa: CASSFQGGEAFF
abundance: -
v_gene: TRBV28
j_gene: TRBJ1-1
d_gene: TRBD1

CDR3nt: TGTGCCAGCAGCGACCGCGGACTAGCGGCAGCAGATACGCAGTATTTT
CDR3aa: CASSDRGLAAADTQYF
abundance: -
v_gene: TRBV9
j_gene: TRBJ2-3
d_gene: TRBD2

CDR3nt: TGCGCCAGCAGCTTGGAAGAACAAGAGACCCAGTACTTC
CDR3aa: CASSLEEQETQYF
abundance: -
v_gene: TRBV5-1
j_gene: TRBJ2-5
d_gene: -

CDR3nt: TGTGCCAGCAGTCCCGGGACAGATTACTATGGCTACACCTTC
CDR3aa: CASSPGTDYYGYTF
abundance: once
v_gene: TRBV28
j_gene: TRBJ1-2
d_gene: TRBD1

CDR3nt: TGTGCCAGCAGCCTGACCGGACTAGCGGACCAAGAGACCCAGTACTTC
CDR3aa: CASSLTGLADQETQYF
abundance: -
v_gene: TRBV28
j_gene: TRBJ2-5
d_gene: TRBD2

CDR3nt: TGTGCCAGTAGTGATAAGCGGGACATCCCCTACGAGCAGTACTTC
CDR3aa: CASSDKRDIPYEQYF
abundance: -
v_gene: TRBV19
j_gene: TRBJ2-7
d_gene: -

CDR3nt: TGTGCCAGCAGGTCGGAGCGGGAGGCCACAGATACGCAGTATTTT
CDR3aa: CASRSEREATDTQYF
abundance: -
v_gene: TRBV7-9
j_gene: TRBJ2-3
d_gene: TRBD2

CDR3nt: TGTGCCAGCAGCGACACCTACGAGCAGTACTTC
CDR3aa: CASSDTYEQYF
abundance: -
v_gene: TRBV7-2
j_gene: TRBJ2-7
d_gene: -

CDR3nt: TGTGCTAGCAGCTTAGGAGGGGACAGCCAAGAGACCCAGTACTTC
CDR3aa: CASSLGGDSQETQYF
abundance: -
v_gene: TRBV7-7
j_gene: TRBJ2-5
d_gene: -

CDR3nt: TGCGCCAGCAGCCAAGTTGCGGGAGGTGAACAACGTTACAATGAGCAGTTCTTC
CDR3aa: CASSQVAGGEQRYNEQFF
abundance: -
v_gene: TRBV4-3
j_gene: TRBJ2-1
d_gene: TRBD2

CDR3nt: TGTGCCAGCAGTCAACTCTGGGAGAACACTGAAGCTTTCTTT
CDR3aa: CASSQLWENTEAFF
abundance: -
v_gene: TRBV6-5
j_gene: TRBJ1-1
d_gene: -

CDR3nt: TGCAGCGCTCACGAACAGGGGGCGAGTGGCGGGGAGCTGTTTTTT
CDR3aa: CSAHEQGASGGELFF
abundance: -
v_gene: TRBV29-1
j_gene: TRBJ2-2
d_gene: TRBD1

CDR3nt: TGTGCCAGCAGTGATCATGTCAGCTCCTATAATTCACCCCTCCACTTT
CDR3aa: CASSDHVSSYNSPLHF
abundance: -
v_gene: TRBV6-1
j_gene: TRBJ1-6
d_gene: -

CDR3nt: TGTGCCAGCAATGACCTGGGACAGGGGCCCTACGAGCAGTACTTC
CDR3aa: CASNDLGQGPYEQYF
abundance: -
v_gene: TRBV2
j_gene: TRBJ2-7
d_gene: TRBD1

CDR3nt: TGCGCCAGCAGCCAAGATTACGAGCGTGGCTACACCTTC
CDR3aa: CASSQDYERGYTF
abundance: -
v_gene: TRBV4-3
j_gene: TRBJ1-2
d_gene: -

CDR3nt: TGTGCCAGCAGCTCACCCTTGCGGGAGGCAAACACCGGGGAGCTGTTTTTT
CDR3aa: CASSSPLREANTGELFF
abundance: -
v_gene: TRBV11-2
j_gene: TRBJ2-2
d_gene: TRBD2

CDR3nt: TGTGCCAGCAGCTTACGTGAGGGGGGCGCCTACGAGCAGTACTTC
CDR3aa: CASSLREGGAYEQYF
abundance: -
v_gene: TRBV5-6
j_gene: TRBJ2-7
d_gene: -

CDR3nt: TGTGCCAGCGGACAGGGGGTCTCCTACGAGCAGTACTTC
CDR3aa: CASGQGVSYEQYF
abundance: -
v_gene: TRBV27
j_gene: TRBJ2-7
d_gene: TRBD1

CDR3nt: TGTGCCAGCAGTTTCTTTAGGACTACAGAGCAGTTCTTC
CDR3aa: CASSFFRTTEQFF
abundance: -
v_gene: TRBV27
j_gene: TRBJ2-1
d_gene: -